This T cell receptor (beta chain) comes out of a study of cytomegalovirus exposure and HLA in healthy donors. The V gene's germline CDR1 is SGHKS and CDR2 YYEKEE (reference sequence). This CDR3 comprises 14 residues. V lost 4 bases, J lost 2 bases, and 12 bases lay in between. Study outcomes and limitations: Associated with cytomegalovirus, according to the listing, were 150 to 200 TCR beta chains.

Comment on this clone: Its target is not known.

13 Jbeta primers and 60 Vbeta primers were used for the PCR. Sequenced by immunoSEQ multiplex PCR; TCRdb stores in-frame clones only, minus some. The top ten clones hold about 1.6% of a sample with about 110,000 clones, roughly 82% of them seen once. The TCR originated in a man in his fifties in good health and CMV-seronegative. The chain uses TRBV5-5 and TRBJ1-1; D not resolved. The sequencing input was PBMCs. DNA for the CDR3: TGTGCCAGCAGCCCTCCAACATCCAACACTGAAGCTTTCTTT. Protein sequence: CASSPPTSNTEAFF.